The sample holds many counts of the clone carrying this TCR beta chain. TCRdb used MiXCR to reprocess the RACE reads, holding one entry per CDR3 protein. Of about 90,000 distinct CDR3 sequences listed, 8% to 11% are singletons. Germline CDR1 reads SQVTM; CDR2 reads ANQGSEA. CDR3 size: 14 residues. Trimming took 3 bases from V and 8 from J; bases not matched to a gene: 10. Documented time point: patch test 1, 2 weeks after DPC sensitization. Treatment given: therapeutic diphenylcyclopropenone sensitization with weekly scalp DPC. The sample comes from a study of human T cells and chemical hapten exposure.

This sample comprised whole blood, obtained in connection with sensitization to the hapten diphenylcyclopropenone (DPC). The source is a man aged 35 to 55 with alopecia areata. Some clones in this sample may be carry-over from other donors' samples. The gene calls are TRBV29-1 and TRBJ2-1; 7 bases are a match to TRBD2. CDR3 sequence (DNA): TGCAGCGTTGACGGACTAGTGGGCTTGGATGAGCAGTTCTTC. It specifies CSVDGLVGLDEQFF.